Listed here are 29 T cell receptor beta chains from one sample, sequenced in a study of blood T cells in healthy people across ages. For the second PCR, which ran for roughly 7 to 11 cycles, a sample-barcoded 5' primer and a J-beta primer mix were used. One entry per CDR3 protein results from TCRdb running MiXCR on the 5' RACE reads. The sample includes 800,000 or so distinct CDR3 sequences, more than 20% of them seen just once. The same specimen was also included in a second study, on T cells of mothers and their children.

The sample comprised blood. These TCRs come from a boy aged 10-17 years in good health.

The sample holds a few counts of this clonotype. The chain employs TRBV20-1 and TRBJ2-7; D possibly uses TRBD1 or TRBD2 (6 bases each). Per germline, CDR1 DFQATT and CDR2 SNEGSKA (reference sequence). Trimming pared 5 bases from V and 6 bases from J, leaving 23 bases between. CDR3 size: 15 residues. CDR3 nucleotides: TGCAGTGCTCTGACAGGTCTCGGGACTCCGGGCGAGCAGTACTTC. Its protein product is CSALTGLGTPGEQYF.

The CDR3 region is CASSRLVDSDTQYF. As DNA, the CDR3 is TGTGCCAGCAGCCGACTCGTGGATTCAGATACGCAGTATTTT. The rearrangement uses TRBV7-2 and TRBJ2-3; D gene unclear. CDR1 is SGHTA and CDR2 is FQGNSA in the germline V gene. The CDR3 covers 14 residues. The V end lost 5 bases, the J end lost 4 bases, and 13 bases lay between the germline ends.

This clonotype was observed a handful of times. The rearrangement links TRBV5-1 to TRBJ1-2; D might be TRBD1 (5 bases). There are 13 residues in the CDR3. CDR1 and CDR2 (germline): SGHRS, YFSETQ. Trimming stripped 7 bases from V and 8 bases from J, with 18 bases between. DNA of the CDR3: TGCGCCAGCGGCCTTACCCCGGGGGACGGCTACACCTTC. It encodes CASGLTPGDGYTF.

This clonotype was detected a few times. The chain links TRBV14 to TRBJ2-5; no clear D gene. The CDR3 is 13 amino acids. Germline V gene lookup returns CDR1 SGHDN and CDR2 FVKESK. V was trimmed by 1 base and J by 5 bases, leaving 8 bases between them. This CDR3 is CASSQVNTETQYF. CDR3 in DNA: TGTGCCAGCAGCCAAGTGAATACCGAGACCCAGTACTTC.

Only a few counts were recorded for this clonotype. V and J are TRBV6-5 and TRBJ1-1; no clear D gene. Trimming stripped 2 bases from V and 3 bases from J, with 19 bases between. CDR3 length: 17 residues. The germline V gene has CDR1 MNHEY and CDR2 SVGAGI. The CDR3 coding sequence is TGTGCCAGCAGTTACGCGCCCACCGCGAGGGATGACACTGAAGCTTTCTTT. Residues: CASSYAPTARDDTEAFF.

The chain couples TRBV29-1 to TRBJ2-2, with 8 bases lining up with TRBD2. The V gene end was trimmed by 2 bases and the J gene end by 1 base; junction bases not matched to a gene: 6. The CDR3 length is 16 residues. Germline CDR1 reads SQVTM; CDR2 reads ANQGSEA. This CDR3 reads CSVESPREGNTGELFF. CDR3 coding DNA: TGCAGCGTTGAAAGTCCCCGGGAGGGGAACACCGGGGAGCTGTTTTTT.

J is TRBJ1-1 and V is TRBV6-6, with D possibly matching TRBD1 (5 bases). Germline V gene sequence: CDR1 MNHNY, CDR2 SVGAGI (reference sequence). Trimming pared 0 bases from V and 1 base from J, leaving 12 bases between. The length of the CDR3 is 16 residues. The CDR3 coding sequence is TGTGCCAGCAGTTACTCGATGAACACAGGGAACACTGAAGCTTTCTTT. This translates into CASSYSMNTGNTEAFF.

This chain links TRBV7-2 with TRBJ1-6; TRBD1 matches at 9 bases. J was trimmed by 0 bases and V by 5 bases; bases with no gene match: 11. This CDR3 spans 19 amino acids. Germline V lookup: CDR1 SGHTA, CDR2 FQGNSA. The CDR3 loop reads CASSLYGTGKSSYNSPLHF. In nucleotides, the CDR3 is TGTGCCAGCAGCCTTTATGGGACAGGGAAAAGCTCCTATAATTCACCCCTCCACTTT.

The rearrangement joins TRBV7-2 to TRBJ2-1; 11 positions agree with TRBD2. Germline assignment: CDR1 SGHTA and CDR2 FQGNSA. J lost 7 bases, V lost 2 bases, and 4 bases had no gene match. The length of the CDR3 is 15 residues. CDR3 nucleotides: TGTGCCAGCAGCTTACAACTAGCGGGGGAGAATGAGCAGTTCTTC. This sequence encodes CASSLQLAGENEQFF.

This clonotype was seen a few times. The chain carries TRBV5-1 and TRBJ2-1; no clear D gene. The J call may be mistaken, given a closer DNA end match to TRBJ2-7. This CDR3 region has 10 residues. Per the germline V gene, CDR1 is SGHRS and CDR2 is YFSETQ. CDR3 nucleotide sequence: TGCGCCAGCGGAGAATACGAGCAGTACTTC. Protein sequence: CASGEYEQYF.

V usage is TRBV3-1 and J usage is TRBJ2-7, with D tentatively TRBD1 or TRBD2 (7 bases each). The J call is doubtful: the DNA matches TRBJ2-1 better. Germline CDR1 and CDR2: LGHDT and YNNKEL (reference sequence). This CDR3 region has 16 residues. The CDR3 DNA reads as TGTGCCAGCAGCCCAGGGGGGGGGAGATCCTACAATGAGCAGTTCTTC. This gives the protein CASSPGGGRSYNEQFF.

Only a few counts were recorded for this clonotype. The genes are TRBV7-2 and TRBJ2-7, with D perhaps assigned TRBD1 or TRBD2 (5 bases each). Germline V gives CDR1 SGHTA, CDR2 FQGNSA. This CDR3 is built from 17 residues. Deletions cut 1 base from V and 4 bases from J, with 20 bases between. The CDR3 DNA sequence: TGTGCCAGCAGCTTAGTATCCTCCGGGACCAAACGTTACGAGCAGTACTTC. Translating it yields CASSLVSSGTKRYEQYF.

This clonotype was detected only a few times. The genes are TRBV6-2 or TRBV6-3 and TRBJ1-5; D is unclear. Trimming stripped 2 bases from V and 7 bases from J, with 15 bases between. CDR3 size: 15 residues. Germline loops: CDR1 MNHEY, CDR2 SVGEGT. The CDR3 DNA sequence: TGTGCCAGCAGTTACCGGCCCTCCGTGGGGCAGCCCCAGCATTTT. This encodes CASSYRPSVGQPQHF.

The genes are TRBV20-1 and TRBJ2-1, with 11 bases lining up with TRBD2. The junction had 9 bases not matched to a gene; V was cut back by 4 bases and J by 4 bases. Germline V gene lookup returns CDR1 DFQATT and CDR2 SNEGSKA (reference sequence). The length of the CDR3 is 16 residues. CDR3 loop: CSATPKLAGAYNEQFF. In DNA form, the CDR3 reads TGCAGTGCTACACCCAAACTAGCGGGAGCTTACAATGAGCAGTTCTTC.

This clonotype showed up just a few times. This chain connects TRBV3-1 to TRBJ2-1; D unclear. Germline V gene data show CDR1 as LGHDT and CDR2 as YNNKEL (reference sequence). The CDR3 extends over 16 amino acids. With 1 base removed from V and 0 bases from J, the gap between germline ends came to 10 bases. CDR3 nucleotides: TGTGCCAGCAGCCAAGGTAGCATCTTCTCCTACAATGAGCAGTTCTTC. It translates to CASSQGSIFSYNEQFF.

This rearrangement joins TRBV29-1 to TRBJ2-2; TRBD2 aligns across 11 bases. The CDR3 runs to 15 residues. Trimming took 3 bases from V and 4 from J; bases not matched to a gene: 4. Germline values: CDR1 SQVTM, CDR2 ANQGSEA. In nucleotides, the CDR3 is TGCAGCGTTGAGCGTCTAGCGGGAGGCACCGGGGAGCTGTTTTTT. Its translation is CSVERLAGGTGELFF.

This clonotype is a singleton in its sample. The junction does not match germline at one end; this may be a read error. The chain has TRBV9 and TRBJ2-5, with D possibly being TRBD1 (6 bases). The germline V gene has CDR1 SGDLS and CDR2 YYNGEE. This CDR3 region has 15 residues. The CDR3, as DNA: TGTGCCAGCAGCCTAAAAGGACAGTACCAAGACACCCAGTACTTC. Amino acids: CASSLKGQYQDTQYF. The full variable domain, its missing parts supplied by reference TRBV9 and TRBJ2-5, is DSGVTQTPKHLITATGQRVTLRCSPRSGDLSVYWYQQSLDQGLQFLIQYYNGEERAKGNILERFSAQQFPDLHSELNLSSLELGDSALYFCASSLKGQYQDTQYFGPGTRLLVL.

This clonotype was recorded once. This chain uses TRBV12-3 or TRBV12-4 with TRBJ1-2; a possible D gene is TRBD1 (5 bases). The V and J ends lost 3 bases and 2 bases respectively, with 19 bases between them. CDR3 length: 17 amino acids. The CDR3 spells CASSFGQRRLGNYGYTF. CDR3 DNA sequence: TGTGCCAGCAGTTTTGGACAACGACGGTTGGGGAACTATGGCTACACCTTC.

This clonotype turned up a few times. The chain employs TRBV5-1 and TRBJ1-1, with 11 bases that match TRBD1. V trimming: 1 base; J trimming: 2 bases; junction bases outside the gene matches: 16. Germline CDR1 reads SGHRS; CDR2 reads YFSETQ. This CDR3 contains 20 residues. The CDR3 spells CASSLTSGTGGSYKNTEAFF. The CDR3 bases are TGCGCCAGCAGCTTGACTTCCGGGACAGGGGGTTCATACAAAAACACTGAAGCTTTCTTT.

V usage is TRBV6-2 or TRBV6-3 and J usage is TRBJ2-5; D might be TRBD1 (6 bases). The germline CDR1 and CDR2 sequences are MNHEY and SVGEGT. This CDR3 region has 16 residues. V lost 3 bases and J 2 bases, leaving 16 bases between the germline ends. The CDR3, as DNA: TGTGCCAGCAGTTATGTCCCGGGGACACCACAAGAGACCCAGTACTTC. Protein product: CASSYVPGTPQETQYF.

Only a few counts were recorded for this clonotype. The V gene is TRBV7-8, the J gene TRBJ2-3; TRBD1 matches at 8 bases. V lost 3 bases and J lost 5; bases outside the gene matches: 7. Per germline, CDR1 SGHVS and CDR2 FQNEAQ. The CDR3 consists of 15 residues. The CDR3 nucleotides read TGTGCCAGCAGCTTGGACAGGGAGAGAGGAGATACGCAGTATTTT. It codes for CASSLDRERGDTQYF.

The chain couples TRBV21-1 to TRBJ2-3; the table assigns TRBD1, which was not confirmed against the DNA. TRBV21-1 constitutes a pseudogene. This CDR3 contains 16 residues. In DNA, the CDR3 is TGTGCCAGCAGCACCCAACAGGGACGGGGCACAGATACGCAGTATTTT. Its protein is CASSTQQGRGTDTQYF.

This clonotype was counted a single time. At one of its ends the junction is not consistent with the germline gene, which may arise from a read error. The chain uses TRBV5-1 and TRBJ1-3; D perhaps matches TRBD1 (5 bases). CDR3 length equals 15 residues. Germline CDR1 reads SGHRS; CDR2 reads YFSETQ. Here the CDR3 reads CASSWDSSSGSTIYF. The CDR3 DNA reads TGCGCCAGCAGCTGGGACTCCAGCTCTGGAAGCACCATATATTTT.

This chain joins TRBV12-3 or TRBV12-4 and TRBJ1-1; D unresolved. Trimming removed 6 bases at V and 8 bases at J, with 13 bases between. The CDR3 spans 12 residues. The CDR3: CASSPGLLEAFF. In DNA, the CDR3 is TGTGCCAGCAGCCCCGGGTTGTTAGAAGCTTTCTTT.

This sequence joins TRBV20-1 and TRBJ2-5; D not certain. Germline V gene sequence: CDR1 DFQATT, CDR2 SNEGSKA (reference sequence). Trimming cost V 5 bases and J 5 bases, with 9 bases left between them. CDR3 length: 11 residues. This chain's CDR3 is CSAPDRETQYF. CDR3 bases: TGCAGTGCTCCGGACCGGGAGACCCAGTACTTC.

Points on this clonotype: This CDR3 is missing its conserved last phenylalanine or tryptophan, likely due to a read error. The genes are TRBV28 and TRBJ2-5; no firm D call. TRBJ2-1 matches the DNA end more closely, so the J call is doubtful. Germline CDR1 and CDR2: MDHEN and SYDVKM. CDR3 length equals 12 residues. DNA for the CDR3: TGTGCCAGCAGTTTAGACATTAATGAGCAGTTCCTC. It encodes CASSLDINEQFL.

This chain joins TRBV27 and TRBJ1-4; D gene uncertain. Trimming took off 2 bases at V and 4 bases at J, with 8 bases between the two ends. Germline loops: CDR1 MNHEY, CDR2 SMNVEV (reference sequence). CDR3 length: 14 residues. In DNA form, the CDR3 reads TGTGCCAGCAGTTTAGCGGGAGATAATGAAAAACTGTTTTTT. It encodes CASSLAGDNEKLFF.

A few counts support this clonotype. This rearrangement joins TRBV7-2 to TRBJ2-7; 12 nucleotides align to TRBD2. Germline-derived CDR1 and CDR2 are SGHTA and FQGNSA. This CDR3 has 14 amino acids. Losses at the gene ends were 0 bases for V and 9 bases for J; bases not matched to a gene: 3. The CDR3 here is CASSLALAGGWQYF. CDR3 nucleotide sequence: TGTGCCAGCAGCTTAGCGCTAGCGGGGGGGTGGCAGTACTTC. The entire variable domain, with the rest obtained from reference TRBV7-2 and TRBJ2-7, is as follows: GAGVSQSPSNKVTEKGKDVELRCDPISGHTALYWYRQSLGQGLEFLIYFQGNSAPDKSGLPSDRFSAERTGGSVSTLTIQRTQQEDSAVYLCASSLALAGGWQYFGPGTRLTVT.

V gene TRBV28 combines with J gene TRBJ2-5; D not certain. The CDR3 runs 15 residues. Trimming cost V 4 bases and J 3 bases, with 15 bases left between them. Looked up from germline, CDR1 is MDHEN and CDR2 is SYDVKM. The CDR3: CASSWTVNSKETQYF. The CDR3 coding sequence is TGTGCCAGCAGTTGGACGGTGAACTCAAAAGAGACCCAGTACTTC.